This record looks at one T cell receptor beta chain sequence and its context. The sample belongs to a study of cytomegalovirus exposure and HLA in healthy donors. The CDR3 has 14 amino acids. Germline loops: CDR1 SGDLS, CDR2 YYNGEE. Trimming removed 4 bases from V and 4 bases from J, with 9 bases in between. Vbeta (60) and Jbeta (13) primers were used in the PCR. The table came from immunoSEQ multiplex PCR; TCRdb's copy has only in-frame clones and leaves some out. This sample has under 100,000 clones, with around 82% found just once. The TCR comes from a man aged 50-59 years in good health and CMV-seronegative. The sample taken for sequencing was PBMCs. The V call is TRBV9, the J call TRBJ2-6, with unresolved D. The CDR3 nucleotides are TGTGCCAGCAGCCGGCTCGGGGGGGCCAACGTCCTGACTTTC. Protein sequence: CASSRLGGANVLTF.